The TCR beta chain under discussion was sequenced for a study of blood T cell repertoires in COVID-19. About the research overall: From T cells, B-cell-depleted T cells, or PBMCs came the material, which was cDNA or gDNA.

This CDR3 has 18 residues. Germline V lookup: CDR1 ENHRY, CDR2 SYGVKD. V dropped 0 bases and J dropped 1 base, with 18 bases sitting between them. In the study's own analysis: How many nucleated cells were present was estimated from reference gene primer amplification. The data were produced by immunoSEQ multiplex PCR, yet TCRdb's version contains in-frame clones alone and is incomplete. V, J and clone size are those of that table, while D and trimming were read from the DNA. The data hold approximately 300,000 clones, with approximately 91% observed a single time. Those enrolled, adults aged roughly 18 to 89 years, came from around 24 US areas. Participant reports of clinical history set cohort assignment.

Sequenced: PBMCs or T cells enriched from blood (not recorded which). The sequence came from a woman aged 30 to 39 who had been exposed to COVID-19. The V call is TRBV10-3, the J call TRBJ1-1, with D possibly matching TRBD1 (6 bases). CDR3 amino acids: CAISESKSSIRGNTEAFF. The CDR3 DNA is TGTGCCATCAGTGAGTCCAAATCCTCGATCAGGGGGAACACTGAAGCTTTCTTT.